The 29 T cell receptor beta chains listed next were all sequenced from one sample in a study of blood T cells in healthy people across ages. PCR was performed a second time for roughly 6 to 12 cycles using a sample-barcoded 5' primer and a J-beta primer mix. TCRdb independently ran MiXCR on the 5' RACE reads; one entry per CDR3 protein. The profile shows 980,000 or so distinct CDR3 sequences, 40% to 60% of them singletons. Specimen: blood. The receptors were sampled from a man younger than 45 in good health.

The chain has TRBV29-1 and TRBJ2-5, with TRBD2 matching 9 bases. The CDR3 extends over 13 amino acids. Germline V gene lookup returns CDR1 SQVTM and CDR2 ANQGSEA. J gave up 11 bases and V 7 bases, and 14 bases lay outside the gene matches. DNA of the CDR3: TGCAGCGCCGTGACTAGCGGCTACAATGAGCAGTACTTC. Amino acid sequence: CSAVTSGYNEQYF.

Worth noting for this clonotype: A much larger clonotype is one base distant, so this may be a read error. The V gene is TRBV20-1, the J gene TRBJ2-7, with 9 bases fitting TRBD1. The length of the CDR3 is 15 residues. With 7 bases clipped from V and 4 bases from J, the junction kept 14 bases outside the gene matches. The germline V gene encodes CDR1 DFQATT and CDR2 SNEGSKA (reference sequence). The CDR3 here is CSVVDYPGQGYEQYF. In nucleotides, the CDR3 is TGCAGTGTCGTCGATTATCCGGGACAGGGATACGAGCAGTACTTC.

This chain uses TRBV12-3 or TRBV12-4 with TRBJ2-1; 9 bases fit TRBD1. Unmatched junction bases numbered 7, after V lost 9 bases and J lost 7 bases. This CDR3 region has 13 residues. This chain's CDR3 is CASGWDRVNEQFF. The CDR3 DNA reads TGTGCCAGTGGCTGGGACAGGGTTAATGAGCAGTTCTTC.

The CDR3 here is CAGTVNQETQYF. The CDR3 bases are TGTGCCGGGACAGTAAACCAAGAGACCCAGTACTTC. The genes are TRBV2 and TRBJ2-5; 7 nucleotides line up with TRBD1. Per germline, CDR1 SNHLY and CDR2 FYNNEI. Trimming at V came to 11 bases and at J to 0 bases, leaving 3 bases not matched to a gene. There are 12 residues in the CDR3.

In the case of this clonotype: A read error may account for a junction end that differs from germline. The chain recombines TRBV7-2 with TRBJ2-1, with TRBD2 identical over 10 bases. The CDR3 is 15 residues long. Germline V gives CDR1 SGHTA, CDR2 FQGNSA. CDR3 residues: CAGSLAAGGLNEQFF. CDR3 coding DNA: TGTGCCGGCAGCTTAGCAGCGGGGGGGCTCAATGAGCAGTTCTTC.

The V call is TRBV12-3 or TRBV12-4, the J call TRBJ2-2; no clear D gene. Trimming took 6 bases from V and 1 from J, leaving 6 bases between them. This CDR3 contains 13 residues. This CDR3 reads CASSNRNTGELFF. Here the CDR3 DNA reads TGTGCCAGCAGCAACAGGAACACCGGGGAGCTGTTTTTT.

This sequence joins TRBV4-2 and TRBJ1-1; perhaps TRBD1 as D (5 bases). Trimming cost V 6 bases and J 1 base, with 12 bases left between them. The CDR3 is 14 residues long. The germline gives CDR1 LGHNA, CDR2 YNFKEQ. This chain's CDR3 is CASRYRRENTEAFF. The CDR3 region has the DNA TGTGCCAGCAGATACCGCAGGGAGAACACTGAAGCTTTCTTT.

CDR3 nucleotide sequence: TGTGCCAGCAGTTTACGACAGGGGGATGGCGAGCAGTACTTC. Protein: CASSLRQGDGEQYF. The chain uses TRBV12-3 or TRBV12-4 and TRBJ2-7; 9 bases fit TRBD1. V dropped 2 bases and J dropped 6; count of bases not matched to a gene: 5. The CDR3 runs to 14 residues.

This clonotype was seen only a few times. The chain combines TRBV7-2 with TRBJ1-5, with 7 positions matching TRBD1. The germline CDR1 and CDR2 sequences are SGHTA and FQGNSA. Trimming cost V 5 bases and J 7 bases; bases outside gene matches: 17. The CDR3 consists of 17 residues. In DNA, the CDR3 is TGTGCCAGCAGCAAACGAACAGGCCCAGGGGGAAGGCAGCCCCAGCATTTT. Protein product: CASSKRTGPGGRQPQHF.

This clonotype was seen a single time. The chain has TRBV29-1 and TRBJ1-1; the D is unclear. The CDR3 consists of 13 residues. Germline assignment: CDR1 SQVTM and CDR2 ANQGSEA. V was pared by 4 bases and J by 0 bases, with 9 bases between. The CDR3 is CSVVGGVNTEAFF. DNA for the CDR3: TGCAGCGTTGTCGGCGGGGTGAACACTGAAGCTTTCTTT.

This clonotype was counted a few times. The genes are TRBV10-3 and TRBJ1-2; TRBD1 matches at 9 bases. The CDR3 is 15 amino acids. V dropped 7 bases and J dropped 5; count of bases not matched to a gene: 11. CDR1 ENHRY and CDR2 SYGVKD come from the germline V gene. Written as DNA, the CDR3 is TGTGCCATCATCGGAACAGGGGGCGCGGGATATGGCTACACCTTC. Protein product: CAIIGTGGAGYGYTF.

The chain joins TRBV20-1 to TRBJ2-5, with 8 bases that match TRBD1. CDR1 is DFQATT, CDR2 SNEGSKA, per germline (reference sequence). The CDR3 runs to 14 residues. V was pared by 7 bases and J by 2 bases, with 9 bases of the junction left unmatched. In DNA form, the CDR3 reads TGCAGTGTTCAAGACAACAGGGGGCAAGAGACCCAGTACTTC. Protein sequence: CSVQDNRGQETQYF.

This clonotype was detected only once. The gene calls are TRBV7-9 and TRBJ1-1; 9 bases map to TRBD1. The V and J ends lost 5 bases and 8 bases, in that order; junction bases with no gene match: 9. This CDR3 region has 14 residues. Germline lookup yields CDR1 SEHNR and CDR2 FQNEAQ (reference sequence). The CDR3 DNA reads TGTGCCAGCAGCCCGCGGACAGGGGTCAGGGAAGCTTTCTTT. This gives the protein CASSPRTGVREAFF.

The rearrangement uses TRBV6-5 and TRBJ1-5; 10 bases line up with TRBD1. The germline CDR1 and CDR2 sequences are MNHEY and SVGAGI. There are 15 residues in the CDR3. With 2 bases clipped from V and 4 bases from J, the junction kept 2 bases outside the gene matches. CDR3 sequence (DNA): TGTGCCAGCAGTTACGGGACAGGGGCAAATCAGCCCCAGCATTTT. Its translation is CASSYGTGANQPQHF.

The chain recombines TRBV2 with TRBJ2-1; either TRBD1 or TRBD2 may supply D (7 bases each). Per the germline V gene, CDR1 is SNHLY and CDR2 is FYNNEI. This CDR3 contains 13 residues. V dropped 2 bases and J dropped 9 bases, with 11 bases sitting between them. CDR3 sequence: CASSESGGGEQFF. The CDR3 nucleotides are TGTGCCAGCAGTGAATCAGGGGGGGGTGAGCAGTTCTTC.

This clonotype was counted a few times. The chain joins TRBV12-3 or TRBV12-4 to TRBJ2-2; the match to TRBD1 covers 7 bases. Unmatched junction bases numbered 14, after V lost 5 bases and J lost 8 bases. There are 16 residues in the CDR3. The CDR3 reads CASSPFGTAEGGELFF. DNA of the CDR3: TGTGCCAGCAGTCCATTCGGGACAGCCGAAGGGGGGGAGCTGTTTTTT.

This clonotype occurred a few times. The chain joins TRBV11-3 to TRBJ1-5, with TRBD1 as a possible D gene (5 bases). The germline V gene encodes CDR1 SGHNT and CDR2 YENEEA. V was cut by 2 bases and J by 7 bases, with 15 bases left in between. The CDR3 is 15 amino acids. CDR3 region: CASSLSGLSSQPQHF. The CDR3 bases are TGTGCCAGCAGCTTATCGGGACTCTCATCGCAGCCCCAGCATTTT.

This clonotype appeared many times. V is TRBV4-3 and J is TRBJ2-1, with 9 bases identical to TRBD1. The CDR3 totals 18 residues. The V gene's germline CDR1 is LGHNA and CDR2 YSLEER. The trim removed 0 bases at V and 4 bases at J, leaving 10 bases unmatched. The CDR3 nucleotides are TGCGCCAGCAGCCAAGAGGGGTTCGGGACAGGGTTTTACAATGAGCAGTTCTTC. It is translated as CASSQEGFGTGFYNEQFF.

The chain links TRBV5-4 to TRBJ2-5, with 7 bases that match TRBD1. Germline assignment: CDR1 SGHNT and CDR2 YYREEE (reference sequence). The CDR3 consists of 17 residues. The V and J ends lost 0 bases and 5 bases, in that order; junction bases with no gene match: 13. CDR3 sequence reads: CASSLDFEGAGSETQYF. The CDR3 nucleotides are TGTGCCAGCAGCTTGGACTTCGAGGGGGCAGGATCTGAGACCCAGTACTTC. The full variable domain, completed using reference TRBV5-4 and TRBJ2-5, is ETGVTQSPTHLIKTRGQQVTLRCSSQSGHNTVSWYQQALGQGPQFIFQYYREEENGRGNFPPRFSGLQFPNYSSELNVNALELDDSALYLCASSLDFEGAGSETQYFGPGTRLLVL.

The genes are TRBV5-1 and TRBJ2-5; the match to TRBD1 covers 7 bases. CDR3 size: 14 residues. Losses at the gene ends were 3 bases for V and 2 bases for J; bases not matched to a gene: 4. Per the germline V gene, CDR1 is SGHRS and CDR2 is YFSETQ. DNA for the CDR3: TGCGCCAGCAGCTGGGGACAGCCACAAGAGACCCAGTACTTC. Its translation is CASSWGQPQETQYF.

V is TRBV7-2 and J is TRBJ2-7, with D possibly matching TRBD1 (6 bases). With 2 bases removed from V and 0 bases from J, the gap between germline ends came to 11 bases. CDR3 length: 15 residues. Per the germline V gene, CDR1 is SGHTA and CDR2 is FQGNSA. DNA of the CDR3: TGTGCCAGCAGCTTAACGCAGGGGATCTCCTACGAGCAGTACTTC. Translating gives CASSLTQGISYEQYF. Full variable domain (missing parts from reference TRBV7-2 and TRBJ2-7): GAGVSQSPSNKVTEKGKDVELRCDPISGHTALYWYRQSLGQGLEFLIYFQGNSAPDKSGLPSDRFSAERTGGSVSTLTIQRTQQEDSAVYLCASSLTQGISYEQYFGPGTRLTVT.

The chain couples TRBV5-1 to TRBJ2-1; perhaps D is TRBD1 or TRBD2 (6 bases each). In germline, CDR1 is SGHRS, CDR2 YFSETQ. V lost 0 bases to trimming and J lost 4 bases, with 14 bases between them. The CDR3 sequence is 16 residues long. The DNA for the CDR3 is TGCGCCAGCAGCTTGGAAGGGGGGCACGTTTACAATGAGCAGTTCTTC. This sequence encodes CASSLEGGHVYNEQFF. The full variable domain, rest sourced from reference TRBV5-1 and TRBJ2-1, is KAGVTQTPRYLIKTRGQQVTLSCSPISGHRSVSWYQQTPGQGLQFLFEYFSETQRNKGNFPGRFSGRQFSNSRSEMNVSTLELGDSALYLCASSLEGGHVYNEQFFGPGTRLTVL.

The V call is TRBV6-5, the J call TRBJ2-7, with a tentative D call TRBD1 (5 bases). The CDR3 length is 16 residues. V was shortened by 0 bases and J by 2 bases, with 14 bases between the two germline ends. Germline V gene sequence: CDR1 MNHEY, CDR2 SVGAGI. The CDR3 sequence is CASSYSKVQDTYEQYF. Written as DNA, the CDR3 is TGTGCCAGCAGTTACTCGAAGGTCCAGGACACCTACGAGCAGTACTTC.

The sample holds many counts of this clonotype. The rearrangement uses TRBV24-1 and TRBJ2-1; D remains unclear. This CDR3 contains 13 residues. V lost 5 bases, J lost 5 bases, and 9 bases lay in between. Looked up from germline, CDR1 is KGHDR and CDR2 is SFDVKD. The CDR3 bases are TGTGCCACCAGTGCACTCACGAACAATGAGCAGTTCTTC. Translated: CATSALTNNEQFF.

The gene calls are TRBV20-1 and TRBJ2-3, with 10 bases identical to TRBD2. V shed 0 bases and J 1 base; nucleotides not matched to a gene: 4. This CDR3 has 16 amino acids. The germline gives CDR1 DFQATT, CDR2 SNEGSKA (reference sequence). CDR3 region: CSARDLAGAGTDTQYF. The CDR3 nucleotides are TGCAGTGCTAGAGATCTAGCGGGGGCAGGCACAGATACGCAGTATTTT.

CDR3 sequence reads: CASSFGGRDGYTF. Here the CDR3 DNA reads TGTGCCAGCAGCTTCGGGGGGCGGGATGGCTACACCTTC. The genes are TRBV5-8 and TRBJ1-2, with D perhaps TRBD1 (6 bases). Germline CDR1 is SGHTS and CDR2 is YDEGEE. Trimming took 2 bases from V and 6 from J, leaving 11 bases between them. The CDR3 consists of 13 residues.

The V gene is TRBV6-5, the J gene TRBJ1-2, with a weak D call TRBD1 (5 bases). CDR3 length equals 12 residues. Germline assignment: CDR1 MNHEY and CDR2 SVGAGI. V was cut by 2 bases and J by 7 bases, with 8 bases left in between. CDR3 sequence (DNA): TGTGCCAGCAGTTACGGGAGGGGTGGCTACACCTTC. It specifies CASSYGRGGYTF.

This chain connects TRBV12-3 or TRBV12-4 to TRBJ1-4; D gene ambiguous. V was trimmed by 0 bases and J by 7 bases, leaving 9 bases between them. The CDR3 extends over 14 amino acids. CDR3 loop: CASSLASRGEKLFF. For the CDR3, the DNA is TGTGCCAGCAGTTTAGCCAGTCGAGGTGAAAAACTGTTTTTT.

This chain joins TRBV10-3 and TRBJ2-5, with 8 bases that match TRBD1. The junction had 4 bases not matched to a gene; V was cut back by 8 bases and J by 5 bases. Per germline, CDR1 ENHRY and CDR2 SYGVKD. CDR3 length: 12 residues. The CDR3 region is CAIGTGPETQYF. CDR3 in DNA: TGTGCCATCGGGACAGGACCTGAGACCCAGTACTTC.